This TCR beta chain originates from a study of shared clonotypes between healthy human individuals. Notes on the study in general: Naive CD4 clonotypes were shared across several donors at roughly 4.6%.

V gave up 6 bases and J gave up 6 bases, with 14 bases separating them. The CDR3 runs to 13 residues. Germline V gives CDR1 MDHEN, CDR2 SYDVKM. Some 27,000 T cell genomes, or 200 to 250 ng DNA, went into the sorted-subset replicate PCRs. Some clones are missing from TCRdb's copy, which holds only in-frame ones; the method was immunoSEQ multiplex PCR. The data contain about 550,000 clones, nearly 97% of them singletons. A word on this clone: The target antigen is unknown.

Naive-designated CD8 cells lacked CD45RO, were positively enriched for CCR7, and omitted terminally differentiated effector memory CD45RA+ cells. This clonotype was obtained from a young woman in good health. The gene calls are TRBV28 and TRBJ1-2, with D possibly matching TRBD1 (6 bases). Input material: naive CD8+ T cells sorted from blood. CDR3 sequence: CASSLTQGNGYTF. DNA of the CDR3: TGTGCCAGCAGCCTTACACAGGGAAATGGCTACACCTTC.